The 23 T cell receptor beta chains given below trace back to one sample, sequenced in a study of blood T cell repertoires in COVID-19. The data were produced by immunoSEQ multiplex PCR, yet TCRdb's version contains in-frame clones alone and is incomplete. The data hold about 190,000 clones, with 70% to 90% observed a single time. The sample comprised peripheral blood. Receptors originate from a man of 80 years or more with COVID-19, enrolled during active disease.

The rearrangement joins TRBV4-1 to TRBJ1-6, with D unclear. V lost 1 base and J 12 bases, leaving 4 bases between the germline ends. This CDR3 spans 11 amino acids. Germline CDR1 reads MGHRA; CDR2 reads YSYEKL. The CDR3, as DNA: TGCGCCAGCAGCCAAGTCTTACCCCTCCACTTT. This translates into CASSQVLPLHF.

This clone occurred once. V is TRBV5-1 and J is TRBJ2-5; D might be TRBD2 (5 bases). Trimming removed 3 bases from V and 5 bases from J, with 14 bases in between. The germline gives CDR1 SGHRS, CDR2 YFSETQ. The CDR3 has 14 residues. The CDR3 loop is CASSWFSSGETQYF. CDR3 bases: TGCGCCAGCAGCTGGTTCAGCTCGGGGGAGACCCAGTACTTC. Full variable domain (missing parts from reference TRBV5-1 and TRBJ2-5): KAGVTQTPRYLIKTRGQQVTLSCSPISGHRSVSWYQQTPGQGLQFLFEYFSETQRNKGNFPGRFSGRQFSNSRSEMNVSTLELGDSALYLCASSWFSSGETQYFGPGTRLLVL.

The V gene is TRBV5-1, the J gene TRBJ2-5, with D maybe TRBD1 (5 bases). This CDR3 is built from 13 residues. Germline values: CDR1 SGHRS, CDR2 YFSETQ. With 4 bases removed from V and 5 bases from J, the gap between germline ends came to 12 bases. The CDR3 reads CASSPQGGETQYF. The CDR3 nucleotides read TGCGCCAGCAGCCCTCAGGGTGGTGAGACCCAGTACTTC. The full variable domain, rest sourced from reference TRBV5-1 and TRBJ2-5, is KAGVTQTPRYLIKTRGQQVTLSCSPISGHRSVSWYQQTPGQGLQFLFEYFSETQRNKGNFPGRFSGRQFSNSRSEMNVSTLELGDSALYLCASSPQGGETQYFGPGTRLLVL.

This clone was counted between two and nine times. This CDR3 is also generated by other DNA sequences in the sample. CDR3 DNA sequence: TGTGCCAGTAGTATGGCGGGGGCCTCATACAATGAGCAGTTCTTC. Its protein is CASSMAGASYNEQFF. This sequence joins TRBV19 and TRBJ2-1; possibly TRBD2 for D (7 bases). The CDR3 loop spans 15 amino acids. Germline V CDR1 and CDR2: LNHDA, SQIVND (reference sequence). Trimming stripped 3 bases from V and 4 bases from J, with 13 bases between.

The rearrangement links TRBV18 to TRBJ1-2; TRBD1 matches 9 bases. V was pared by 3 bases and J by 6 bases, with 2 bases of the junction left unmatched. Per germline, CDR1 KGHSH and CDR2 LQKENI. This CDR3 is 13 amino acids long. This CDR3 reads CASSPGQGNGYTF. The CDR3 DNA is TGTGCCAGCTCACCCGGACAGGGGAATGGCTACACCTTC.

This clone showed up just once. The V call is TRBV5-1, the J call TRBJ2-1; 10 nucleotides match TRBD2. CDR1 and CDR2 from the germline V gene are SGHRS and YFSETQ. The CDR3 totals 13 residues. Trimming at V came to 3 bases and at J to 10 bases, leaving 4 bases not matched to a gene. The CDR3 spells CASSWGLASEQFF. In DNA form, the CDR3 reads TGCGCCAGCAGCTGGGGACTAGCGAGCGAGCAGTTCTTC.

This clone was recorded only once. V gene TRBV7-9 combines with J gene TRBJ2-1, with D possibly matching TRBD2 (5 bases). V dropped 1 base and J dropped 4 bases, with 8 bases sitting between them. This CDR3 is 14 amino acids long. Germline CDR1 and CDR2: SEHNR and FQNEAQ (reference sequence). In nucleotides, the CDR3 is TGTGCCAGCAGCTTAGAGGGAGATTACAATGAGCAGTTCTTC. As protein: CASSLEGDYNEQFF.

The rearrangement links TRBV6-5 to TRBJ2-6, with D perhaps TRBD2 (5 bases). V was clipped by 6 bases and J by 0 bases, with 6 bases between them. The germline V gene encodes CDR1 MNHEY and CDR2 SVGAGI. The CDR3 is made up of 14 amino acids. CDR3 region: CASRGSSGANVLTF. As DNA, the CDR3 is TGTGCCAGCAGGGGGAGCTCTGGGGCCAACGTCCTGACTTTC.

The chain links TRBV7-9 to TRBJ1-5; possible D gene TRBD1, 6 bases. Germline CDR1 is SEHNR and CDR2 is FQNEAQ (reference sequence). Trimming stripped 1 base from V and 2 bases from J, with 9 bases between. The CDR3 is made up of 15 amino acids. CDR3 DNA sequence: TGTGCCAGCAGCTTAGGGGGGCAGGGCAATCAGCCCCAGCATTTT. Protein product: CASSLGGQGNQPQHF.

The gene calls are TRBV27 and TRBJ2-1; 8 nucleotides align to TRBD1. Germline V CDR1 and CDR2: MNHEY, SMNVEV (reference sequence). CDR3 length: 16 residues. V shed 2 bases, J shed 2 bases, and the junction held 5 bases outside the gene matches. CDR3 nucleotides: TGTGCCAGCAGTTTAACGGACAGGGTCACCTACAATGAGCAGTTCTTC. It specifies CASSLTDRVTYNEQFF.

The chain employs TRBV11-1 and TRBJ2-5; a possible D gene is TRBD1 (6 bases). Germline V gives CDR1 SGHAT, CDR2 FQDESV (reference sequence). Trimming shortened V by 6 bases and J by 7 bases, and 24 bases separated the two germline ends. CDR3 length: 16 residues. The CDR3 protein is CASRGTLGSGWGTQYF. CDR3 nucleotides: TGTGCCAGCAGAGGGACACTCGGGTCGGGTTGGGGGACCCAGTACTTC. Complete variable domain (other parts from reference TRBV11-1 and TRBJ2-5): EAEVAQSPRYKITEKSQAVAFWCDPISGHATLYWYRQILGQGPELLVQFQDESVVDDSQLPKDRFSAERLKGVDSTLKIQPAELGDSAMYLCASRGTLGSGWGTQYFGPGTRLLVL.

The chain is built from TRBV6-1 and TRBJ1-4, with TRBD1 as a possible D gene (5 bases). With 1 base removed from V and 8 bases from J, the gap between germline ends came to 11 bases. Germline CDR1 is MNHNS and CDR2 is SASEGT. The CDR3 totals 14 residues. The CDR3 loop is CASSEVRADEKLFF. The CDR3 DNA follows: TGTGCCAGCAGTGAAGTCAGGGCGGACGAAAAACTGTTTTTT.

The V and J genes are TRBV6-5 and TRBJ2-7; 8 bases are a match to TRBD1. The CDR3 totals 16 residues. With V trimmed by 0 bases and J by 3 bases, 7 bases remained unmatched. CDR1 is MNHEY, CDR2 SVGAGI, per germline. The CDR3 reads CASSYSQGQAVYEQYF. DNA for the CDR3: TGTGCCAGCAGTTACTCCCAGGGACAGGCGGTCTACGAGCAGTACTTC.

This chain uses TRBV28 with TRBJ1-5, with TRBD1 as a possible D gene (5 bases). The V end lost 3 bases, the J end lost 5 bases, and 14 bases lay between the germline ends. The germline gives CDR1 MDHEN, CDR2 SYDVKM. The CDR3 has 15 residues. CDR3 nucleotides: TGTGCCAGCAGTTTTGGGCAGGGCGTCTATCAGCCCCAGCATTTT. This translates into CASSFGQGVYQPQHF.

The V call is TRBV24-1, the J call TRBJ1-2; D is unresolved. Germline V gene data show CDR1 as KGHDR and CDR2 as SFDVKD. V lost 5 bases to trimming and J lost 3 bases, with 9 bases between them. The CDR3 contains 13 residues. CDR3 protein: CATSGWPDYGYTF. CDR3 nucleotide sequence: TGTGCCACCAGTGGTTGGCCAGACTATGGCTACACCTTC.

The DNA for the CDR3 is TGCGCCAGCAGCTCTCACAGGAGCTCTGGAAACACCATATATTTT. It yields the protein CASSSHRSSGNTIYF. The V and J genes are TRBV4-1 and TRBJ1-3; tentatively, D is TRBD1 (5 bases). Trimming cost V 5 bases and J 0 bases, with 11 bases left between them. The CDR3 extends over 15 amino acids. Germline V gene lookup returns CDR1 MGHRA and CDR2 YSYEKL.

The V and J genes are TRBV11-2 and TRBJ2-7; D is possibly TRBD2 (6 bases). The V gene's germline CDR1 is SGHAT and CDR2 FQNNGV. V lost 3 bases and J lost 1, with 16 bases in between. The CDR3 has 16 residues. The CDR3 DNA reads TGTGCCAGCAGCTTCGCGGCTAGCGTCGTTTCCTACGAGCAGTACTTC. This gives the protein CASSFAASVVSYEQYF.

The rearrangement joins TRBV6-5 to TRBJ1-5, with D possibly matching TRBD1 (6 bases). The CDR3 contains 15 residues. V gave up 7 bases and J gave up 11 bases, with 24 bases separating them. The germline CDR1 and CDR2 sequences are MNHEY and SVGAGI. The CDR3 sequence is CASTHLQGLGETQHF. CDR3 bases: TGTGCCAGCACCCACCTTCAGGGGTTGGGGGAGACCCAGCATTTT.

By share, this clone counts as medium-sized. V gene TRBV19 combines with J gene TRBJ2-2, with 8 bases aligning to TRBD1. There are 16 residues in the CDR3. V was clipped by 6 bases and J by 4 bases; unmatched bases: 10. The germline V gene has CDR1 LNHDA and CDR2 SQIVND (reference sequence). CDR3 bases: TGTGCCAGTAGCCTTACCGGGACAGGAACCACCGGGGAGCTGTTTTTT. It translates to CASSLTGTGTTGELFF.

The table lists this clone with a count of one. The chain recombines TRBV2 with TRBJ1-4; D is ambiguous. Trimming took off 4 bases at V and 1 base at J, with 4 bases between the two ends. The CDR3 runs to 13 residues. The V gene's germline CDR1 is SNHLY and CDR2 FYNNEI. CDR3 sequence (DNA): TGTGCCAGCAGTGGGCTAACTAATGAAAAACTGTTTTTT. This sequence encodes CASSGLTNEKLFF.

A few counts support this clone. The CDR3 sequence: CASSEGGAAGNTIYF. DNA of the CDR3: TGTGCCAGCAGTGAAGGTGGGGCAGCTGGAAACACCATATATTTT. The rearrangement links TRBV25-1 to TRBJ1-3; weak D call: TRBD1 (5 bases). This CDR3 is built from 15 residues. Trimming took off 2 bases at V and 2 bases at J, with 10 bases between the two ends. Looked up from germline, CDR1 is MGHDK and CDR2 is SYGVNS.

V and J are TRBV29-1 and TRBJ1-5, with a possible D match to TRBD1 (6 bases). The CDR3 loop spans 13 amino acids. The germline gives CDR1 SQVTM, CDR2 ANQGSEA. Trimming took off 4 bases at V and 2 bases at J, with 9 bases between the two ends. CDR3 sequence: CSVARGGNQPQHF. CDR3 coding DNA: TGCAGCGTTGCCAGGGGAGGCAATCAGCCCCAGCATTTT. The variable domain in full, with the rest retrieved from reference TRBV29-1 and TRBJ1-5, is SAVISQKPSRDICQRGTSLTIQCQVDSQVTMMFWYRQQPGQSLTLIATANQGSEATYESGFVIDKFPISRPNLTFSTLTVSNMSPEDSSIYLCSVARGGNQPQHFGDGTRLSIL.

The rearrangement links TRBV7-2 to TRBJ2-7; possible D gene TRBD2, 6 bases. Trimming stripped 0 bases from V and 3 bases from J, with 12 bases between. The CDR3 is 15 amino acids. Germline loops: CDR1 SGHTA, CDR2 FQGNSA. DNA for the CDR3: TGTGCCAGCAGCTTAGCGCAGAGCGGGCTCTACGAGCAGTACTTC. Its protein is CASSLAQSGLYEQYF.